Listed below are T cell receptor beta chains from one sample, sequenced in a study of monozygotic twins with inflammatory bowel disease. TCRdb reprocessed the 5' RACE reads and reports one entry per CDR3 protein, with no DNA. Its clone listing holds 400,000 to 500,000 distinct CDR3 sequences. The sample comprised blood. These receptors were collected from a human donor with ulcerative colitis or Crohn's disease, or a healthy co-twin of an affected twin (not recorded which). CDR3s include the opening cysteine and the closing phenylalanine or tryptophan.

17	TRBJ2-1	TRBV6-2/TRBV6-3	CASSQTGTRIEDNEQFF
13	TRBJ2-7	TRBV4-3	CASSQDRDYEQYF
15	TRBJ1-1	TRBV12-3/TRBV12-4	CASRRGALQDTEAFF
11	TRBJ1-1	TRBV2	CASSRQGAAFF
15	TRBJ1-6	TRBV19	CASSIGGIQNSRLHF
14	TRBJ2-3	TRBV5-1	CASSTGQAADTQYF
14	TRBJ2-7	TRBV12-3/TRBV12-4	CASSWTGAPSEQYF
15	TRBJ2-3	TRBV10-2	CASSPSGGRADTQYF
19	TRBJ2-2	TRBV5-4	CASSLEFFGLAANTGELFF
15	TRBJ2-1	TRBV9	CASSVASMINNEQFF
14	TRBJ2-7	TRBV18	CASSPGIASYEQYF
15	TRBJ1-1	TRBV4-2	CASSQASLLNTEAFF
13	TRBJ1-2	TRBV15	CATSRVAGTGYTF
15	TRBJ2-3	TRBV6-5	CASSYLGTITDTQYF
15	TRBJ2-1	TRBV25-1	CASTLGLAGGNEQFF
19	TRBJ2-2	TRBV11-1	CASSSRTGTGVLDTGELFF
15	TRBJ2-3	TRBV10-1	CASSEFGSEKDTQYF
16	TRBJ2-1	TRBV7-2	CASSLAGLAGVNEQFF
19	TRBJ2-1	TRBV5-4	CASSLAGTGSGRLDNEQFF
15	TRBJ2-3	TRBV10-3	CAISGETSNSDTQYF
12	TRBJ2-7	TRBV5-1	CASSPDRDEQYF
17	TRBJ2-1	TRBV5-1	CASSGGTSGSSYNEQFF
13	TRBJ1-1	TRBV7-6	CASSSPMNTEAFF
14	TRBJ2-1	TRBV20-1	CSARSLAGVYEQFF
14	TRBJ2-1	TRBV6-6	CASSYIQAVGEQFF
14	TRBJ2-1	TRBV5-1	CASSGTASVNEQFF
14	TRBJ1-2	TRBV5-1	CASSFEGPSYGYTF
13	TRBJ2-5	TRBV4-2	CASSQEKWETQYF
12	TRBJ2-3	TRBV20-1	CSARATSYTQYF